This TCR beta chain was recovered during a study of blood T cell repertoires in COVID-19. Background on the study: Samples came from the United States, Italy and Spain, spanning acute and convalescent COVID-19. T cells, B-cell-depleted T cells, or PBMCs supplied cDNA or gDNA.

In the original workflow: Researchers report that nucleated cell counts were estimated from reference gene primer amplification. Libraries were prepared by immunoSEQ multiplex PCR; TCRdb keeps only in-frame clonotypes and omits some of them. D and trimming come from the DNA, and the V and J calls and clone size come from that table. The sample contains about 200,000 clones, 80% of which appear only once. Trimming pared 8 bases from V and 11 bases from J, leaving 24 bases between. Germline assignment: CDR1 SNHLY and CDR2 FYNNEI. CDR3 length equals 14 residues. Sample: peripheral blood. The chain links TRBV2 to TRBJ1-1; maybe TRBD1 (6 bases). This clonotype was sampled from a woman in her 70s with acute or convalescent COVID-19. The DNA of the CDR3 is TGTGCCAGCGGGGAGGGCAGGGGAGAACAGATCGCTTTCTTT. Translating it yields CASGEGRGEQIAFF.